Sequencing of this T cell receptor beta chain was carried out in a study of blood T cell repertoires in COVID-19 (TCRdb year 2020). Context from the whole study: The collaborator samples originated in the United States, Italy and Spain and spanned the acute and convalescent phases of COVID-19. The material from the prospective study consisted of cDNA or gDNA derived from T cells, B-cell-depleted T cells, or PBMCs. Deeply sampled blood TCRbeta repertoires from subjects exposed to, actively infected with, or recovered from COVID-19 were included in the dataset. The repertoires were made available in a free public database intended to serve as a resource for research on the immune response to SARS-CoV-2. Samples came from the ongoing ImmuneRACE study (first 160 participants) plus 1,254 subjects from 6 global collaborators. A de-identified subject ID, COVID-19 status, age in years and sex were almost always included in the sample metadata. HLA class I and class II types, where available, came from metadata supplied by the sample provider rather than from assay-based typing.

Whole blood was collected in K2EDTA tubes by collaborating institutions according to the institutions' own protocols. Collaborator samples were shipped for TCRbeta analysis as frozen whole blood, isolated PBMCs, or DNA extracted from either sample type. Concerning this clone: Its antigen specificity is not known. Base qualities are missing; no much larger clone stands one base away.

Broad study findings and their caveats: The amount of clinical and demographic metadata varied by source and participant and was provided uncurated.

TCRbeta CDR3 regions were amplified from genomic DNA using the immunoSEQ Assay, a bias-controlled multiplex PCR. The original methods were these. Within the assay, amplification of reference gene primers was used to estimate how many nucleated cells each sample contained. Sequence reads were collapsed and filtered to measure the absolute abundance of every unique TCRbeta CDR3 rearrangement. For each sample, productive Simpson clonality was calculated by taking the square root of Simpson's diversity index across productive rearrangements. Drawn from immuneACCESS, this table holds only the in-frame rearrangements with V and J called that TCRdb kept. Clones are partly lost; checked studies trace under half to an unresolved V gene and leave the rest unexplained. V, J and clone size are those of that table, while D and trimming were read from the DNA. Across this sample there are 80,000 to 95,000 clones, with about four fifths seen only once. 8.5% to 10% of the sample is taken by the ten largest.

The germline V gene sets CDR1 to MDHEN and CDR2 to SYDVKM. The CDR3, cysteine through phenylalanine, is 15 amino acids long. Solely the CDR3 DNA is kept, with 45 bases framed from the first base. The V end gives up 7 bases and the J end 5 bases, leaving 10 bases in the junction not matched to a gene. This sequence was found in a woman older than 75 with acute or convalescent COVID-19. Recombination connected TRBV28 to TRBJ2-1; 8 junctional bases match TRBD2. Sequencing used peripheral blood. DNA sequence: TGTGCCAGCATCGTTGGTAGTAGCGGGGACAATGAGCAGTTCTTC. This yields the protein CASIVGSSGDNEQFF.